Presented here are 11 T cell receptor beta chains from one specimen sequenced in a study of cytomegalovirus exposure and HLA in healthy donors. Both 60 Vbeta primers and 13 Jbeta primers went into the PCR. Only in-frame clones appear in the TCRdb table, and some are missing; sequencing was by immunoSEQ multiplex PCR. The sample lists 130,000 or so clones, 77% occurring once. Sequenced material: PBMCs. The receptors stem from a female donor in good health and CMV-seronegative.

The V call is TRBV5-6, the J call TRBJ2-1, with D possibly being TRBD2 (6 bases). Trimming took 0 bases from V and 5 from J, leaving 12 bases between them. This CDR3 is 15 amino acids long. Germline V lookup: CDR1 SGHDT, CDR2 YYEEEE. The CDR3 is CASSLVGRGNNEQFF. The DNA for the CDR3 is TGTGCCAGCAGCTTGGTTGGGCGGGGCAACAATGAGCAGTTCTTC.

This clone has a single count. A junction boundary mismatches the germline segment, possibly from a read error. The V call is TRBV6-1, the J call TRBJ1-2, with a weak D call TRBD1 (6 bases). CDR1 and CDR2 (germline): MNHNS, SASEGT. CDR3 length: 13 residues. CDR3 DNA sequence: TGTGCCAGCAGGAGGGGGTGCGACTATAGCTACACCTTC. Protein sequence: CASRRGCDYSYTF.

About this clone itself: Sequence at one end of the junction differs from germline and may be a read error. The chain recombines TRBV7-9 with TRBJ1-2; weak D call: TRBD1 (6 bases). Germline CDR1 and CDR2: SEHNR and FQNEAQ (reference sequence). This CDR3 region has 14 residues. In nucleotides, the CDR3 is TGTTCCAGCAGCTCCGGGGGGGCGCGATATGGCTACACCTTC. This sequence encodes CSSSSGGARYGYTF.

The gene calls are TRBV19 and TRBJ1-4; D is perhaps TRBD1 (5 bases). Between the trimmed V and J ends, which lost 6 bases and 4 bases, there was a span of 6 bases. The CDR3 is made up of 12 amino acids. Germline values: CDR1 LNHDA, CDR2 SQIVND (reference sequence). CDR3 in amino acids: CASRGGNEKLFF. In nucleotides, the CDR3 is TGTGCCAGTAGGGGGGGTAATGAAAAACTGTTTTTT.

The V and J genes are TRBV27 and TRBJ1-2; no definite D call. The CDR3 sequence is 13 residues long. V shed 3 bases and J shed 7 bases, with 12 bases lying between them. In germline, CDR1 is MNHEY, CDR2 SMNVEV (reference sequence). The DNA of the CDR3 is TGTGCCAGCAGTTTTGGAGGGCCTAGTGGCTACACCTTC. Translated: CASSFGGPSGYTF.

This clone was picked up one time. The rearrangement links TRBV11-3 to TRBJ2-1; D might be TRBD1 (6 bases). Germline CDR1 and CDR2: SGHNT and YENEEA. Trimming removed 5 bases from V and 5 bases from J, with 16 bases in between. This CDR3 has 15 amino acids. CDR3 loop: CASSLAPTGNNEQFF. The CDR3 bases are TGTGCCAGCAGCCTGGCCCCCACAGGGAACAATGAGCAGTTCTTC.

This chain joins TRBV19 and TRBJ1-2, with D possibly TRBD1 on 5 matching bases. V lost 1 base and J lost 0, with 9 bases in between. Germline CDR1 and CDR2: LNHDA and SQIVND (reference sequence). The CDR3 has 15 residues. The CDR3 DNA is TGTGCCAGTAGTATAGGACAGTATCCTAACTATGGCTACACCTTC. Protein sequence: CASSIGQYPNYGYTF.

The chain joins TRBV5-1 to TRBJ2-3, with TRBD2 matching over 13 bases. V lost 4 bases, J lost 2 bases, and 4 bases stayed unmatched. The CDR3 has 16 residues. Germline V gene data show CDR1 as SGHRS and CDR2 as YFSETQ. The CDR3 bases are TGCGCCAGCAGCCCGGGGACTAGCGGGGTCACAGATACGCAGTATTTT. It yields the protein CASSPGTSGVTDTQYF. The full variable domain, completed using reference TRBV5-1 and TRBJ2-3, is KAGVTQTPRYLIKTRGQQVTLSCSPISGHRSVSWYQQTPGQGLQFLFEYFSETQRNKGNFPGRFSGRQFSNSRSEMNVSTLELGDSALYLCASSPGTSGVTDTQYFGPGTRLTVL.

The chain carries TRBV6-5 and TRBJ1-1, with D unclear. The CDR3 consists of 14 residues. Trimming took off 6 bases at V and 1 base at J, with 12 bases between the two ends. Germline CDR1 and CDR2: MNHEY and SVGAGI. CDR3 loop: CASRLTTGNTEAFF. In DNA, the CDR3 is TGTGCCAGCAGATTGACGACGGGGAACACTGAAGCTTTCTTT.

The rearrangement links TRBV30 to TRBJ2-7; weak D call: TRBD2 (5 bases). The length of the CDR3 is 14 residues. Germline V gives CDR1 GTSNPN, CDR2 SVGIG (reference sequence). V was shortened by 2 bases and J by 7 bases, with 18 bases between the two germline ends. As DNA, the CDR3 is TGTGCCTGGAGTCATTTGGGAAGGACGGGAGAGCAGTACTTC. Its protein product is CAWSHLGRTGEQYF.

The V and J genes are TRBV19 and TRBJ1-2; the D gene is possibly TRBD1 (5 bases). The CDR3 totals 14 residues. Germline lookup yields CDR1 LNHDA and CDR2 SQIVND (reference sequence). V was trimmed by 5 bases and J by 6 bases, leaving 16 bases between them. The CDR3 region has the DNA TGTGCCAGTAGTCGAGGTCAGGGTCTTGATGGCTACACCTTC. Its translation is CASSRGQGLDGYTF.